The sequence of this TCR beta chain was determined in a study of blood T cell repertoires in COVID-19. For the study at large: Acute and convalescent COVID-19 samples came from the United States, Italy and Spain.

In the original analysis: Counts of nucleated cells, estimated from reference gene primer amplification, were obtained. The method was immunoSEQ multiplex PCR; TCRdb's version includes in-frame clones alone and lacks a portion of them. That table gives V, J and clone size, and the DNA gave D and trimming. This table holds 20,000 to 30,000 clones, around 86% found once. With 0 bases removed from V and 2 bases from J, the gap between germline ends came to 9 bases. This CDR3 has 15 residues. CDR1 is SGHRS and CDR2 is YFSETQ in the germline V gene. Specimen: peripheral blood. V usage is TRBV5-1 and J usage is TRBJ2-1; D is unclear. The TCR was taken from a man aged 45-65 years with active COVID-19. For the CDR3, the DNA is TGCGCCAGCAGCTTGGGTACAAGAACCTACAATGAGCAGTTCTTC. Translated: CASSLGTRTYNEQFF.